This T cell receptor beta chain is from a study of cytomegalovirus exposure and HLA in healthy donors. Study background: From HLA-typed donors, an early data release held roughly 80 million unique TCRs.

CDR1 SGHAT and CDR2 FQNNGV come from the germline V gene. There are 14 residues in the CDR3. V dropped 4 bases and J dropped 2 bases, with 9 bases sitting between them. These donors, healthy bone marrow donors, were studied. Primers for the PCR totalled 60 Vbeta and 13 Jbeta. Produced via immunoSEQ multiplex PCR; TCRdb's table is partial and in-frame only. The profile covers approximately 170,000 clones, with roughly 85% appearing a single time and 1% taken by the ten largest. Input material: PBMCs. The chain carries TRBV11-2 and TRBJ2-4, with D hard to call. The origin of this receptor is a boy aged 2 to 10 in good health and CMV-seronegative. The CDR3 region is CASSSRVTKNIQYF. CDR3 bases: TGTGCCAGCAGCTCCCGGGTTACCAAAAACATTCAGTACTTC.